These T cell receptor beta chains were read from a single sample in a study of T cells after yellow fever vaccination. TCRdb independently ran MiXCR on the 5' RACE reads; one entry per CDR3 protein. Counted here are some 150,000 distinct CDR3 sequences, about 6.2% occurring once; the ten biggest clones make up approximately 0.59%. Sample: CD4+ T cells sorted from PBMCs, taken 10 days after the yellow fever booster vaccination. Receptors originate from a man aged 25-45 years who received the YFV17D yellow fever vaccine. Both conserved end residues are trimmed from each CDR3. A D gene is named only where the DNA matches it firmly.

TRBJ2-4,TRBV19,TRBD2,ASSISGGPIDIAKNIQY
TRBJ2-5,TRBV6-6,TRBD1,ATLRTGTETQY
TRBJ1-6,TRBV9,-,ASSVGVEDSPLH
TRBJ2-7,TRBV28,-,ASHTGTPYEQY
TRBJ1-2,TRBV19,-,ASSTGLDYGYT
TRBJ2-1,TRBV7-2,TRBD1,ASSFATGVDEQF
TRBJ1-5,TRBV7-9,TRBD1,ASSSDRDYQPQH
TRBJ2-2,TRBV18,TRBD1,ASSPQQGASTGELF
TRBJ1-1,TRBV6-6,-,ASSLDGNTEAF
TRBJ2-5,TRBV5-4,-,ASSAGLTQY
TRBJ2-7,TRBV7-7,-,ASSFTQDHEQY
TRBJ2-3,TRBV5-1,-,ASSLGTAGRSTDTQY
TRBJ1-2,TRBV13,-,ASRSLMMDLPFYT
TRBJ2-3,TRBV6-1,TRBD2,AIRDASGLAGTDTQY
TRBJ2-7,TRBV20-1,TRBD1,SAYRDRGDEQY
TRBJ2-3,TRBV20-1,-,SARVRGMSNGRAEDTQY
TRBJ1-2,TRBV20-1,-,SAFNQFFSDRNYGYT
TRBJ1-4,TRBV4-1,-,ASSQEGLIKEKLF
TRBJ2-7,TRBV23-1,TRBD2,ATGTRTYEQY
TRBJ2-7,TRBV10-3,-,AISEGPGTTSYEQY
TRBJ2-5,TRBV5-6,TRBD2,ASRELAGTDVETQY
TRBJ1-1,TRBV7-2,-,ASSSRAGGLVTEAF
TRBJ2-3,TRBV5-1,TRBD2,ASSSAHASGRKAGTDTQY
TRBJ2-5,TRBV12-3/TRBV12-4,-,ASSTGRLETQY
TRBJ1-5,TRBV20-1,-,SASGDGRNNQPQH
TRBJ2-3,TRBV7-9,-,AIKPFGRPNSTDTQY
TRBJ2-3,TRBV7-2,-,ASSAAGYDTQY
TRBJ2-2,TRBV12-3/TRBV12-4,-,ASFFGGSGELF
TRBJ1-5,TRBV19,TRBD1,ASSPRTGGSNQPQH
TRBJ2-3,TRBV30,TRBD2,AWSVRGSSTDTQY
TRBJ2-4,TRBV3-1,-,ASSQSTAIAKNIQY
TRBJ2-4,TRBV29-1,-,SVVKGGAKNIQY
TRBJ2-2,TRBV4-3,TRBD1,ASSQNEGAKSGELF
TRBJ2-1,TRBV11-3,TRBD2,ASSLGLAGELEQF
TRBJ1-3,TRBV7-9,-,ASSFQTAEPY
TRBJ1-5,TRBV28,-,ASTGSSHSNQPQH
TRBJ2-7,TRBV28,-,ASSYRGTSYEQY
TRBJ2-3,TRBV24-1,-,ATSRSPPGADTQY
TRBJ2-3,TRBV28,TRBD1,ASSLWAGGGTDTQY
TRBJ2-3,TRBV3-1,-,ASSQIPRDTQY
TRBJ1-1,TRBV6-5,-,ASSWGDKMNTEAF
TRBJ2-3,TRBV20-1,TRBD2,SGRLAGASDTQY
TRBJ1-1,TRBV6-5,-,ASSLRRGTEAF
TRBJ2-1,TRBV15,-,ATREPGRSYNEQF
TRBJ2-3,TRBV20-1,-,SVRGATDTQY
TRBJ2-5,TRBV6-2/TRBV6-3,-,ASSSLYSGGLKETQY
TRBJ2-2,TRBV14,-,ASSHLGSSNTGELF
TRBJ2-3,TRBV18,-,ASSPLEAADTQY
TRBJ2-5,TRBV7-2,TRBD2,ASSLSGGGVSETQY
TRBJ1-6,TRBV7-2,TRBD1,ASSKQGTYNSPLH
TRBJ2-1,TRBV5-1,TRBD2,ASSRTSGRAREQF
TRBJ2-1,TRBV7-6,TRBD1,ASTQTGDSYNEQF
TRBJ1-1,TRBV3-1,-,ASSQTRGGTEAF
TRBJ2-6,TRBV7-2,-,ASSFPRTSGANVLT
TRBJ2-1,TRBV20-1,-,SAPKPGHNEQF